This T cell receptor (beta chain) derives from a study of cytomegalovirus exposure and HLA in healthy donors. In the study overall: Early on, a data release was issued that held about 85 million unique TCRs from HLA-typed donors.

General study results and limits: Cytomegalovirus-associated TCR beta chains were listed, numbering some 180. It has been reported that TCR beta sequences accurately predicted the HLA-A and HLA-B alleles of most subjects.

This CDR3 comprises 15 residues. Germline lookup yields CDR1 GTSNPN and CDR2 SVGIG (reference sequence). Trimming pared 2 bases from V and 5 bases from J, leaving 15 bases between. This cohort consisted of healthy bone marrow donors. In the PCR, 60 Vbeta and 13 Jbeta primers were used. Using immunoSEQ multiplex PCR, the repertoire was profiled, and TCRdb retains in-frame clones only, with some absent. The sample holds 150,000 to 180,000 clones, approximately 82% seen once. Concerning this clone: Its specificity is not known.

This rearrangement joins TRBV30 to TRBJ2-2, with D hard to call. The TCR was taken from a woman aged 50 to 60 in good health and CMV-seropositive. Sequencing input: PBMCs. The CDR3 coding sequence is TGTGCCTGGAGTTCTAGTGGTAGCCGTACCGGGGAGCTGTTTTTT. Translated: CAWSSSGSRTGELFF.